These 32 T cell receptor beta chains were sequenced from one sample in a study of T cells after yellow fever vaccination. TCRdb redid the calling of the 5' RACE reads with MiXCR, one entry per CDR3 protein. Here the sample spans around 260,000 distinct CDR3 sequences, over 4.5% being singletons. The sample was CD4+ T cells sorted from PBMCs, taken on the day of the yellow fever booster vaccination. The receptors shown here come from a man aged 18 to 29 who received the YFV17D yellow fever vaccine.

In this sample, this clonotype turned up many times. The rearrangement uses TRBV20-1 and TRBJ1-1, with D perhaps matching TRBD1 (6 bases). Deletions cut 3 bases from V and 1 base from J, with 9 bases between. CDR1 and CDR2 from the germline V gene are DFQATT and SNEGSKA (reference sequence). CDR3 length: 13 residues. CDR3 loop: CSARSGANTEAFF. CDR3 nucleotides: TGCAGTGCTAGGTCAGGGGCGAACACTGAAGCTTTCTTT.

The V and J genes are TRBV6-2 or TRBV6-3 and TRBJ2-5; 10 nucleotides agree with TRBD2. Germline CDR1 reads MNHEY; CDR2 reads SVGEGT. The junction had 4 bases not matched to a gene; V was cut back by 5 bases and J by 4 bases. CDR3 length: 14 residues. DNA of the CDR3: TGTGCCAGCAGTCCCCGGACTAGCGGAGAGACCCAGTACTTC. This gives the protein CASSPRTSGETQYF.

This clonotype was detected a few times. This chain links TRBV5-8 with TRBJ1-1, with 7 bases identical to TRBD1. After removal of 4 bases from V and 6 bases from J, the junction contained 6 bases not matched to a gene. CDR1 and CDR2 from the germline V gene are SGHTS and YDEGEE. The CDR3 extends over 13 amino acids. The CDR3 region is CASSPGQKAEAFF. The DNA of the CDR3 is TGTGCCAGCAGCCCGGGACAGAAGGCTGAAGCTTTCTTT.

This clonotype was observed a handful of times. The V call is TRBV19, the J call TRBJ1-2; 9 nucleotides agree with TRBD1. Germline V gene lookup returns CDR1 LNHDA and CDR2 SQIVND (reference sequence). This CDR3 contains 15 residues. J gave up 4 bases and V 6 bases, and 9 bases lay outside the gene matches. CDR3 sequence: CASRLQGALGYGYTF. In nucleotides, the CDR3 is TGTGCCAGTAGGCTACAGGGGGCGTTGGGCTATGGCTACACCTTC.

This clonotype was found a few times. The genes are TRBV19 and TRBJ1-1; D is possibly TRBD1 (5 bases). Looked up from germline, CDR1 is LNHDA and CDR2 is SQIVND (reference sequence). The CDR3 extends over 14 amino acids. Trimming took 4 bases from V and 4 from J, leaving 13 bases between them. The CDR3 reads CASSTQGIGTEAFF. CDR3 sequence (DNA): TGTGCCAGTAGTACCCAGGGAATCGGCACTGAAGCTTTCTTT.

This clonotype was picked up a small number of times. The genes are TRBV28 and TRBJ1-2; perhaps TRBD1 as D (6 bases). Trimming stripped 6 bases from V and 2 bases from J, with 10 bases between. This CDR3 comprises 13 residues. Germline loops: CDR1 MDHEN, CDR2 SYDVKM. CDR3 amino acids: CASSIQGNYGYTF. The CDR3 bases are TGTGCCAGCAGCATTCAGGGGAACTATGGCTACACCTTC.

This clonotype was detected ten times or more. V gene TRBV4-3 combines with J gene TRBJ1-1; 7 nucleotides match TRBD1. J was trimmed by 2 bases and V by 4 bases; bases with no gene match: 13. This CDR3 is 17 amino acids long. The germline V gene has CDR1 LGHNA and CDR2 YSLEER. The CDR3 DNA reads TGCGCCAGCAGCCCCGAAACGCCGGGACAGATAAACACTGAAGCTTTCTTT. It translates to CASSPETPGQINTEAFF.

This chain links TRBV12-3 or TRBV12-4 with TRBJ1-2, with D maybe TRBD1 (6 bases). Trimming left V 5 bases short and J 6 bases short, with 19 bases between. This CDR3 spans 15 amino acids. The CDR3 DNA reads as TGTGCCAGCAGTCCAGGGGCCTACGCCTGGAATGGCTACACCTTC. Protein product: CASSPGAYAWNGYTF.

The chain employs TRBV6-5 and TRBJ1-6; D might be TRBD1 (6 bases). V was clipped by 6 bases and J by 9 bases, with 21 bases between them. The CDR3 spans 16 residues. Germline values: CDR1 MNHEY, CDR2 SVGAGI. CDR3 protein: CASRQLQGLATSPLHF. The CDR3 DNA is TGTGCCAGCAGGCAGCTCCAGGGGCTCGCGACTTCACCCCTCCACTTT.

The chain recombines TRBV29-1 with TRBJ1-5; no clear D gene. This CDR3 is 13 amino acids long. Trimming left V 4 bases short and J 11 bases short, with 18 bases between. Looked up from germline, CDR1 is SQVTM and CDR2 is ANQGSEA. The DNA for the CDR3 is TGCAGCGTTGTTGTTTCAGCGACGGGAGCCCAGCATTTT. Encoded protein: CSVVVSATGAQHF.

This clonotype was picked up a small number of times. The chain uses TRBV11-2 and TRBJ2-3; D gene unclear. The germline gives CDR1 SGHAT, CDR2 FQNNGV. V was pared by 3 bases and J by 5 bases, with 9 bases between. The CDR3 is 13 amino acids. The CDR3 sequence is CASSFRLVDTQYF. The CDR3 DNA sequence: TGTGCCAGCAGCTTTCGCTTGGTAGATACGCAGTATTTT.

This clonotype has a handful of counts. This chain links TRBV20-1 with TRBJ2-3; 10 bases agree with TRBD2. Looked up from germline, CDR1 is DFQATT and CDR2 is SNEGSKA (reference sequence). The CDR3 loop spans 14 amino acids. Trimming took 4 bases from V and 3 from J; bases not matched to a gene: 4. CDR3 region: CSATRTSGTDTQYF. In nucleotides, the CDR3 is TGCAGTGCTACCCGGACTAGCGGAACAGATACGCAGTATTTT.

The chain uses TRBV3-1 and TRBJ2-7; TRBD1 matches at 8 bases. CDR3 length equals 14 residues. Trimming removed 1 base from V and 1 base from J; junction bases left unmatched: 0. In germline, CDR1 is LGHDT, CDR2 YNNKEL (reference sequence). The CDR3 coding sequence is TGTGCCAGCAGCCAAGGACAGGGGTCCTACGAGCAGTACGTC. Encoded protein: CASSQGQGSYEQYV.

This clonotype was seen a handful of times. The chain has TRBV20-1 and TRBJ2-7; 7 nucleotides align to TRBD1. The CDR3 spans 11 residues. Germline V gene data show CDR1 as DFQATT and CDR2 as SNEGSKA (reference sequence). With V trimmed by 1 base and J by 6 bases, 0 bases remained unmatched. CDR3 protein: CSARGTGEQYV. The CDR3 DNA reads TGCAGTGCTAGAGGGACAGGCGAGCAGTACGTC.

This clonotype was seen more than once but under ten times. The chain joins TRBV7-9 to TRBJ2-3; the D gene is possibly TRBD1 (5 bases). V shed 0 bases and J shed 4 bases, with 11 bases lying between them. CDR3 length equals 15 residues. The germline V gene encodes CDR1 SEHNR and CDR2 FQNEAQ (reference sequence). The CDR3 reads CASSLATWGPDTQYF. CDR3 DNA sequence: TGTGCCAGCAGCTTAGCAACATGGGGCCCAGATACGCAGTATTTT.

The genes are TRBV10-3 and TRBJ2-7; D possibly corresponds to TRBD2 (6 bases). Between the trimmed V and J ends, which lost 0 bases and 3 bases, there was a span of 15 bases. The CDR3 runs to 16 residues. In germline, CDR1 is ENHRY, CDR2 SYGVKD. The CDR3: CAISESGTDGGYEQYV. The DNA for the CDR3 is TGTGCCATCAGTGAGTCCGGGACTGACGGAGGCTACGAGCAGTACGTC.

This clonotype was detected many times. This chain links TRBV12-3 or TRBV12-4 with TRBJ2-3; 8 bases fit TRBD1. J gave up 3 bases and V 4 bases, and 3 bases lay outside the gene matches. The length of the CDR3 is 14 residues. Here the CDR3 DNA reads TGTGCCAGCAGTTCCAGGGGGCGAACAGATACGCAGTATTTT. This codes for CASSSRGRTDTQYF.

This clonotype showed up many times. This chain links TRBV5-1 with TRBJ2-3; 7 nucleotides agree with TRBD2. This CDR3 region has 14 residues. The junction had 4 bases not matched to a gene; V was cut back by 1 base and J by 5 bases. Germline V gives CDR1 SGHRS, CDR2 YFSETQ. The CDR3 DNA follows: TGCGCCAGCAGCTTGATTTTAGCGGGAGATACGCAGTATTTT. Protein sequence: CASSLILAGDTQYF.

The chain carries TRBV20-1 and TRBJ1-2, with D perhaps TRBD1 (5 bases). The germline V gene encodes CDR1 DFQATT and CDR2 SNEGSKA (reference sequence). Trimming cost V 0 bases and J 4 bases, with 12 bases left between them. The CDR3 spans 14 residues. The CDR3 sequence: CSARDQGLVYGYTF. CDR3 sequence (DNA): TGCAGTGCTAGAGATCAGGGTTTGGTCTATGGCTACACCTTC.

The chain links TRBV4-1 to TRBJ1-2; 7 bases fit TRBD1. This CDR3 has 9 amino acids. CDR1 and CDR2 (germline): MGHRA, YSYEKL. V lost 8 bases and J lost 14; bases outside the gene matches: 5. CDR3 protein: CASGTDRTF. The DNA of the CDR3 is TGCGCCAGCGGGACGGACAGGACCTTC.

This clonotype was recorded many times. This chain links TRBV5-1 with TRBJ2-2, with D unclear. In germline, CDR1 is SGHRS, CDR2 YFSETQ. This CDR3 region has 14 residues. V was pared by 2 bases and J by 3 bases, with 8 bases between. The CDR3 DNA reads TGCGCCAGCAGCTTCCCAACTGACACCGGGGAGCTGTTTTTT. Amino acids: CASSFPTDTGELFF.

The V gene is TRBV15, the J gene TRBJ1-1; the D gene is possibly TRBD1 (6 bases). CDR1 is LNHNV, CDR2 YYDKDF, per germline (reference sequence). V lost 1 base and J 4 bases, leaving 13 bases between the germline ends. The CDR3 has 15 amino acids. For the CDR3, the DNA is TGTGCCACCAGCAGAGCTACAGGGTTACGCACTGAAGCTTTCTTT. Translating it yields CATSRATGLRTEAFF.

This clonotype showed up just a few times. The rearrangement uses TRBV5-4 and TRBJ2-2; perhaps TRBD2 as D (5 bases). V lost 5 bases, J lost 2 bases, and 16 bases lay in between. The germline V gene has CDR1 SGHNT and CDR2 YYREEE (reference sequence). This CDR3 has 16 amino acids. CDR3 sequence: CASSRGWVVNTGELFF. In nucleotides, the CDR3 is TGTGCCAGCAGTCGGGGTTGGGTGGTAAACACCGGGGAGCTGTTTTTT.

This clonotype was seen at least ten times. CDR3 nucleotides: TGTGCCAGCAGCTTAGGGGCAGGTCCTTGGGAGCAGTACGTC. Translation gives CASSLGAGPWEQYV. This chain joins TRBV7-2 and TRBJ2-7; D is undetermined. The CDR3 is made up of 14 amino acids. The V gene lost 1 base and the J gene lost 7 bases, with 14 bases spanning the gap. The germline CDR1 and CDR2 sequences are SGHTA and FQGNSA.

This clonotype appeared a few times. V is TRBV7-2 and J is TRBJ1-2; no firm D call. This CDR3 has 15 amino acids. Trimming took 1 base from V and 1 from J, leaving 10 bases between them. CDR1 SGHTA and CDR2 FQGNSA come from the germline V gene. CDR3 coding DNA: TGTGCCAGCAGCTTAGGGTACCGGAATAACTATGGCTACACCTTC. Translation: CASSLGYRNNYGYTF.

This clonotype turned up a few times. The chain links TRBV12-3 or TRBV12-4 to TRBJ1-4; no firm D call. Trimming took 6 bases from V and 0 from J, leaving 11 bases between them. The CDR3 sequence is 15 residues long. The CDR3 DNA is TGTGCCAGCAGCCCCTCCGGTGCAACTAATGAAAAACTGTTTTTT. It encodes CASSPSGATNEKLFF.

The rearrangement links TRBV5-1 to TRBJ1-1; D gene unclear. The germline V and J ends were trimmed by 0 bases and 4 bases, with 10 bases remaining between them. Germline assignment: CDR1 SGHRS and CDR2 YFSETQ. The CDR3 is 14 residues long. The CDR3 loop reads CASSLDGLGTEAFF. As DNA, the CDR3 is TGCGCCAGCAGCTTGGATGGGTTGGGCACTGAAGCTTTCTTT. The complete variable domain, with remaining parts taken from reference TRBV5-1 and TRBJ1-1, reads KAGVTQTPRYLIKTRGQQVTLSCSPISGHRSVSWYQQTPGQGLQFLFEYFSETQRNKGNFPGRFSGRQFSNSRSEMNVSTLELGDSALYLCASSLDGLGTEAFFGQGTRLTVV.

This clonotype has a count of ten or more. The chain combines TRBV28 with TRBJ2-7, with no clear D. V gave up 1 base and J gave up 2 bases, with 9 bases separating them. The CDR3 runs to 14 residues. The germline gives CDR1 MDHEN, CDR2 SYDVKM. CDR3 coding DNA: TGTGCCAGCAGTTTATCGTCGGGCGCCTACGAGCAGTACGTC. Translating it yields CASSLSSGAYEQYV.

The genes are TRBV20-1 and TRBJ1-2, with D possibly TRBD1 on 6 matching bases. The CDR3 loop spans 13 amino acids. Trimming stripped 2 bases from V and 5 bases from J, with 12 bases between. Germline V lookup: CDR1 DFQATT, CDR2 SNEGSKA (reference sequence). This chain's CDR3 is CSARTGAQYGYTF. The DNA for the CDR3 is TGCAGTGCTAGAACGGGGGCGCAATATGGCTACACCTTC.

This clonotype has a count of ten or more. The chain links TRBV6-2 or TRBV6-3 to TRBJ2-5, with a tentative D call TRBD1 (6 bases). Germline V gene data show CDR1 as MNHEY and CDR2 as SVGEGT. V was shortened by 7 bases and J by 2 bases, with 14 bases between the two germline ends. The CDR3 spans 14 residues. CDR3 amino acids: CASMSRTEQETQYF. The CDR3 DNA follows: TGTGCCAGCATGTCAAGGACAGAGCAAGAGACCCAGTACTTC.

The table lists this clonotype with a few counts. The chain links TRBV30 to TRBJ2-5, with a possible D match to TRBD1 (5 bases). CDR3 length equals 14 residues. V was trimmed by 0 bases and J by 5 bases, leaving 13 bases between them. The germline CDR1 and CDR2 sequences are GTSNPN and SVGIG (reference sequence). The CDR3 reads CAWSVRGAGETQYF. CDR3 sequence (DNA): TGTGCCTGGAGTGTAAGGGGCGCCGGGGAGACCCAGTACTTC.

The chain carries TRBV12-3 or TRBV12-4 and TRBJ1-2; D is unresolved. This CDR3 contains 15 residues. V shed 6 bases and J shed 5 bases, with 19 bases lying between them. The CDR3 sequence: CASRRTVLGVYGYTF. DNA for the CDR3: TGTGCCAGCAGAAGGACGGTTCTGGGCGTTTATGGCTACACCTTC.